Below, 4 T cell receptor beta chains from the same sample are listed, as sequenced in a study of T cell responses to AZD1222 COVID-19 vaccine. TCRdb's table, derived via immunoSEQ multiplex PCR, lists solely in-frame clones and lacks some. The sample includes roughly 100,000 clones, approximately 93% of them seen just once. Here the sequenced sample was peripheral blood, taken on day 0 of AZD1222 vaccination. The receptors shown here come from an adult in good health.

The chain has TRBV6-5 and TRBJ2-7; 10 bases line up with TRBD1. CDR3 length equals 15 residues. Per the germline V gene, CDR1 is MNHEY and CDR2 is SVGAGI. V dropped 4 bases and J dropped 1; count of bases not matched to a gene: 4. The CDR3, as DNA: TGTGCCAGCAGTTTTGGACAGGGGGGATCCTACGAGCAGTACTTC. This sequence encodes CASSFGQGGSYEQYF.

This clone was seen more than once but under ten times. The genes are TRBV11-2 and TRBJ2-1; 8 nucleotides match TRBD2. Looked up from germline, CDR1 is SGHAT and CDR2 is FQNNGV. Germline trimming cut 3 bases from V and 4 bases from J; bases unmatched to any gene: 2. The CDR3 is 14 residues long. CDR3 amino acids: CASSFGTSYNEQFF. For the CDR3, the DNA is TGTGCCAGCAGCTTTGGGACTAGTTACAATGAGCAGTTCTTC.

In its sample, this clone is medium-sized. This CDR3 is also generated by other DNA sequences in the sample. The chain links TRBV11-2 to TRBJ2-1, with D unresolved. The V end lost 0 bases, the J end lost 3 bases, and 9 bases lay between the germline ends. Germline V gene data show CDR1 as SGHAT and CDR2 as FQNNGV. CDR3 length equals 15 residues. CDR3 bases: TGTGCCAGCAGCTTAGAACCCGGCGGCTACAATGAGCAGTTCTTC. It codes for CASSLEPGGYNEQFF. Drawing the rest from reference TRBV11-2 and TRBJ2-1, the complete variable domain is EAGVAQSPRYKIIEKRQSVAFWCNPISGHATLYWYQQILGQGPKLLIQFQNNGVVDDSQLPKDRFSAERLKGVDSTLKIQPAKLEDSAVYLCASSLEPGGYNEQFFGPGTRLTVL.

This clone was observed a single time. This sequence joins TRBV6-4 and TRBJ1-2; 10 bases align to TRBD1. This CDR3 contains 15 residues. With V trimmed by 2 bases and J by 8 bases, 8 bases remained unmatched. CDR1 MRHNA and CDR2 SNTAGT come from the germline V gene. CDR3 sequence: CASSDGTTGGWGYTF. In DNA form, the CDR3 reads TGTGCCAGCAGTGACGGGACGACAGGGGGCTGGGGCTACACCTTC.